The entry that follows covers one T cell receptor (beta chain) sequence. Its antigen is not known. A much larger clonotype is one base distant, so this may be a read error. The data stem from a study of molecular identifiers for immune sequencing clone quantification. Across the whole study: Replicate experiments divided RNA from 20,000 or 100,000 naive CD8 cells into five parts and sequenced four. Whole-study findings and limits: Clones above 20 RNA copies contained over 98% of effector molecules and under 1% of naive molecules.

TCR libraries were built in bulk with a published protocol and specific TCR primers. TCRdb re-analysed the PCR reads in MiXCR, keeping a single row per CDR3 protein. The sample has some 320,000 distinct CDR3 sequences, 20% to 25% seen once; the top ten hold approximately 0.85%. Germline CDR1 and CDR2: DFQATT and SNEGSKA (reference sequence). Trimming stripped 6 bases from V and 4 bases from J, with 19 bases between. The CDR3 totals 14 residues. What was sequenced was naive CD8+ T cells from blood, with Jurkat cell RNA spiked in. Documented subset: FACS-sorted CD8+CD4-CCR7+CD45RA+ naive T cells. The receptor's source is a human donor in good health. Some libraries in this study had Jurkat cell RNA spiked in. The J gene is TRBJ2-7, the V gene TRBV20-1, with TRBD2 as a possible D gene (5 bases). The CDR3 sequence: CSAEGSQVYYEQYF. The CDR3 DNA is TGCAGTGCCGAGGGTAGTCAGGTGTATTACGAGCAGTACTTC.